These 20 T cell receptor beta chains share one sample of origin, sequenced in a study of blood T cell repertoires in COVID-19. This table comes from immunoSEQ multiplex PCR, and its TCRdb copy is limited to in-frame clones, with some not included. In the table there are some 190,000 clones, roughly 84% of which are singletons. Sequenced material: peripheral blood. These receptors originate from a human donor in a cohort sampled during active COVID-19.

J is TRBJ2-5 and V is TRBV27; 8 bases match TRBD1. The CDR3 covers 16 residues. The trim removed 6 bases at V and 4 bases at J, leaving 13 bases unmatched. The germline CDR1 and CDR2 sequences are MNHEY and SMNVEV (reference sequence). The DNA of the CDR3 is TGTGCCAGCAGAAACAGACCGACAGGGGCGGGAGAGACCCAGTACTTC. Its translation is CASRNRPTGAGETQYF.

This clone was seen just once. V and J are TRBV6-6 and TRBJ2-5, with TRBD2 identical over 10 bases. The CDR3 length is 14 residues. The V gene's germline CDR1 is MNHNY and CDR2 SVGAGI (reference sequence). Trimming cost V 6 bases and J 5 bases; bases outside gene matches: 6. CDR3 bases: TGTGCCAGCAGGAGCGGGAGGGGAGGGGAGACCCAGTACTTC. It translates to CASRSGRGGETQYF.

The chain is built from TRBV12-3 or TRBV12-4 and TRBJ1-2; D remains ambiguous. CDR3 size: 13 residues. V dropped 1 base and J dropped 1 base, with 4 bases sitting between them. CDR3: CASSLDLNYGYTF. The DNA for the CDR3 is TGTGCCAGCAGTTTAGATCTTAACTATGGCTACACCTTC.

The chain employs TRBV3-1 (or the pseudogene TRBV3-2) and TRBJ2-7; 7 bases are shared with TRBD2. The CDR3 has 18 residues. CDR1 and CDR2 (germline): LGHDT, YNNKEL (reference sequence). V trimming: 0 bases; J trimming: 2 bases; junction bases outside the gene matches: 13. CDR3 amino acids: CASSQDTPGGFHPYEQYF. CDR3 DNA sequence: TGTGCCAGCAGCCAAGATACTCCCGGGGGGTTCCATCCCTACGAGCAGTACTTC.

This chain joins TRBV6-5 and TRBJ2-2; a possible D gene is TRBD1 (5 bases). The CDR3 runs to 13 residues. The germline V and J ends were trimmed by 1 base and 6 bases, with 6 bases remaining between them. CDR1 and CDR2 from the germline V gene are MNHEY and SVGAGI. CDR3 nucleotide sequence: TGTGCCAGCAGTTACTTGGGGCCCGGGGAGCTGTTTTTT. Translation gives CASSYLGPGELFF.

This chain links TRBV19 with TRBJ1-4; D unclear. The germline V gene has CDR1 LNHDA and CDR2 SQIVND (reference sequence). The length of the CDR3 is 15 residues. V dropped 1 base and J dropped 1 base, with 7 bases sitting between them. For the CDR3, the DNA is TGTGCCAGTAGTATAGCCCGGGGAACTAATGAAAAACTGTTTTTT. It codes for CASSIARGTNEKLFF.

This chain joins TRBV14 and TRBJ2-1; D might be TRBD2 (7 bases). Germline CDR1 reads SGHDN; CDR2 reads FVKESK. The CDR3 is made up of 16 amino acids. Deletions cut 3 bases from V and 6 bases from J, with 18 bases between. In DNA, the CDR3 is TGTGCCAGCAGCCACCCTTTAGGGAGGGGGAGCAATGAGCAGTTCTTC. This sequence encodes CASSHPLGRGSNEQFF.

The CDR3: CASSENSPLHF. The CDR3 nucleotides read TGTGCCAGCAGCGAGAATTCACCCCTCCACTTT. This chain joins TRBV28 and TRBJ1-6; no reliable D call. Germline CDR1 reads MDHEN; CDR2 reads SYDVKM. Trimming took 6 bases from V and 7 from J, leaving 4 bases between them. This CDR3 region has 11 residues.

CDR3 DNA sequence: TGTGCCAGCGAAGTAACCCCGAACGGGGATACGCAGTATTTT. Residues: CASEVTPNGDTQYF. The genes are TRBV9 and TRBJ2-3; unclear D gene. Germline V gene sequence: CDR1 SGDLS, CDR2 YYNGEE. The CDR3 is made up of 14 amino acids. The germline V and J ends were trimmed by 7 bases and 6 bases, with 18 bases remaining between them.

The chain couples TRBV2 to TRBJ1-4; 7 nucleotides agree with TRBD1. J was trimmed by 7 bases and V by 6 bases; bases with no gene match: 8. The CDR3 is made up of 14 amino acids. Germline CDR1 reads SNHLY; CDR2 reads FYNNEI. The chain's CDR3 is CASRETGLTEKLFF. The CDR3 DNA is TGTGCCAGCAGAGAGACAGGGTTGACTGAAAAACTGTTTTTT. Combining the CDR3 with reference TRBV2 and TRBJ1-4 gives the whole variable domain EPEVTQTPSHQVTQMGQEVILRCVPISNHLYFYWYRQILGQKVEFLVSFYNNEISEKSEIFDDQFSVERPDGSNFTLKIRSTKLEDSAMYFCASRETGLTEKLFFGSGTQLSVL.

The chain is built from TRBV24-1 and TRBJ2-7, with TRBD1 as a possible D gene (7 bases). V lost 0 bases and J lost 9, with 26 bases in between. The V gene's germline CDR1 is KGHDR and CDR2 SFDVKD. This CDR3 has 18 residues. CDR3 amino acids: CATSDLKGEQGGVWVQYF. The CDR3 region has the DNA TGTGCCACCAGTGATTTGAAGGGGGAGCAGGGGGGCGTTTGGGTGCAGTACTTC.

The chain joins TRBV5-5 to TRBJ1-2; TRBD1 matches at 8 bases. After removal of 0 bases from V and 8 bases from J, the junction contained 9 bases not matched to a gene. Germline V gene lookup returns CDR1 SGHKS and CDR2 YYEKEE (reference sequence). CDR3 length equals 15 residues. CDR3 loop: CASSLDRGRNTGYTF. The CDR3, as DNA: TGTGCCAGCAGCTTGGACAGGGGGAGGAACACAGGCTACACCTTC.

V gene TRBV11-2 combines with J gene TRBJ2-5; weak D call: TRBD1 (6 bases). There are 17 residues in the CDR3. The germline V gene has CDR1 SGHAT and CDR2 FQNNGV. Trimming shortened V by 1 base and J by 4 bases, and 19 bases separated the two germline ends. The CDR3 coding sequence is TGTGCCAGCAGCTTAGGCCAGGGGTCAACCTGGAGAGAGACCCAGTACTTC. Translating it yields CASSLGQGSTWRETQYF.

Here the CDR3 reads CASARLVSGYEQYV. DNA of the CDR3: TGTGCCAGCGCCCGGCTCGTCTCGGGCTACGAGCAGTACGTC. The rearrangement links TRBV6-5 to TRBJ2-7; D gene unclear. The germline gives CDR1 MNHEY, CDR2 SVGAGI. This CDR3 spans 14 amino acids. V was pared by 8 bases and J by 3 bases, with 17 bases between.

The chain links TRBV5-4 to TRBJ1-1, with D possibly being TRBD1 (5 bases). The CDR3 has 14 residues. CDR1 and CDR2 (germline): SGHNT, YYREEE (reference sequence). V shed 4 bases and J shed 2 bases, with 12 bases lying between them. The CDR3 loop is CASSPQVINTEAFF. The CDR3 region has the DNA TGTGCCAGCAGCCCACAGGTGATAAACACTGAAGCTTTCTTT.

This rearrangement joins TRBV6-5 to TRBJ1-6, with a tentative D call TRBD1 (6 bases). Trimming removed 6 bases from V and 7 bases from J, with 13 bases in between. The V gene's germline CDR1 is MNHEY and CDR2 SVGAGI. The CDR3 has 14 amino acids. The CDR3: CASRVTGSNSPLHF. CDR3 DNA sequence: TGTGCCAGCAGAGTAACAGGGTCGAATTCACCCCTCCACTTT.

This rearrangement joins TRBV6-5 to TRBJ2-2, with D possibly being TRBD2 (6 bases). The V gene lost 0 bases and the J gene lost 6 bases, with 11 bases spanning the gap. CDR3 length equals 15 residues. Germline CDR1 MNHEY, CDR2 SVGAGI. The CDR3 DNA is TGTGCCAGCAGTTACTCTGTCGGGGGTTCCGGGGAGCTGTTTTTT. Translation gives CASSYSVGGSGELFF.

The V and J genes are TRBV2 and TRBJ2-1; 11 bases line up with TRBD2. Trimming took 7 bases from V and 7 from J; bases not matched to a gene: 6. Germline CDR1 reads SNHLY; CDR2 reads FYNNEI. This CDR3 is 14 amino acids long. The chain's CDR3 is CASKGLAEENEQFF. CDR3 bases: TGTGCCAGCAAGGGACTAGCGGAGGAAAATGAGCAGTTCTTC.

The J gene is TRBJ2-1, the V gene TRBV3-1 (or the pseudogene TRBV3-2); 12 bases agree with TRBD2. Germline trimming cut 2 bases from V and 5 bases from J; bases unmatched to any gene: 7. Per germline, CDR1 LGHDT and CDR2 YNNKEL (reference sequence). CDR3 length equals 17 residues. The CDR3 is CASSQRLGLAGNNEQFF. In DNA form, the CDR3 reads TGTGCCAGCAGCCAAAGGTTGGGACTAGCGGGTAACAATGAGCAGTTCTTC.

V and J are TRBV7-3 and TRBJ2-2; possibly TRBD1 for D (7 bases). The CDR3 runs 16 residues. V gave up 5 bases and J gave up 2 bases, with 15 bases separating them. Germline V lookup: CDR1 SGHTA, CDR2 FQGTGA. CDR3 region: CASSPAGTENTGELFF. The CDR3 coding sequence is TGTGCCAGCAGCCCGGCGGGGACAGAAAACACCGGGGAGCTGTTTTTT.